This section outlines one T cell receptor (beta chain) sequence together with its context. This clone was observed a handful of times. Its cognate antigen has yet to be identified. Base quality data are lacking; no much larger clone is found one base away. The source of the sample is a study of cytomegalovirus exposure and HLA in healthy donors (dated by TCRdb to the late 2010s). For the study in its entirety: An earlier analysis of roughly 610 of the donors reported around 280 Gb of sequence data and 117 million unique TCR beta sequences obtained from around 170 million T cells. Approximately 300 gigabases of sequencing data and roughly 80 million unique TCR sequences made up an early release that covered several hundred HLA-typed donors. Of the roughly 430 genotyped donors, approximately 83% fell in the genetic ancestry cluster associated with self-reported Caucasian donors. The study was designed to test whether signatures of past pathogen exposure could be identified by cataloging public T cell receptors. The study profiled the T cell repertoires of 666 subjects by immunosequencing and related them to cytomegalovirus serostatus. Besides the first cohort of around 700 subjects, a separate validation cohort made up of over 100 different subjects was used. To predict cytomegalovirus infection status, the study brought together high-throughput TCR immunosequencing, statistical association of individual TCRs with disease status, and machine learning. A later analysis re-analyzed previously published TCR beta repertoires from several hundred donors and added high-resolution HLA genotyping to study TCR occurrence patterns. Rather than using new phenotypic data, the later analysis identified candidate immune exposures from TCR beta sequences and from how often those sequences occurred across donors. An earlier analysis of more than 450 of the donors used high-throughput TCR beta sequencing to judge whether each TCR beta V gene segment behaved as functional or pseudogenic. Donor age, sex, ethnicity and CMV serostatus were compiled alongside the repertoire data. Genome-wide SNP genotypes for about 55% of the 666 donors were used in a later genetic analysis, which treated that subset as a discovery cohort. All discovery cohort repertoires had been generated on a single sequencing platform. Class I and class II HLA loci were covered by the typing at four-digit resolution. Typing coverage varied by locus: roughly 629-640 donors for A, B, C, DRB1 and DQB1; approximately 520 for DQA1; about 600 for DPA1; more than 450 for DPB1. A handful of DR-DQ haplotypes were handled as single units for association and clustering because linkage in the cohort was strong. Among 350 to 400 genotyped donors of the cohort, an average of roughly 240,000 unique TCR beta nucleotide sequences were sequenced per donor, roughly 18% of them non-productive.

Receptors were amplified or captured by the immunoSEQ multiplex PCR assay. For the multiplex PCR, a mixture combining 60 forward primers for TCR Vbeta segments and 13 reverse primers for TCR Jbeta segments was used. The CDR3 region of rearranged TCR beta genes was amplified from genomic DNA by a multiplex PCR assay. Amplified TCR beta libraries were sequenced as 87-base-pair reads on the Illumina HiSeq System. As for the authors' bioinformatics: Across the roughly 640 repertoires, a later analysis counted tens of millions of unique TCR beta chains, around 11 million of which were shared by at least two donors. Raw reads were error-corrected and collapsed into unique sequences by a nearest-neighbor algorithm in which closely related sequences were merged to remove PCR and sequencing errors. To assign V, D and J gene segments, CDR3 sequences were aligned to IMGT reference sequences. For a sequence to be retained, a match of at least six nucleotides to both a V gene segment and a J gene segment was required. A rearrangement counted as productive if the CDR3 had no stop codons and remained in frame with V and J, and every other rearrangement counted as non-productive. Following IMGT convention, CDR3 was defined as the stretch from the second conserved V-encoded cysteine to the conserved J-encoded phenylalanine. In an earlier analysis of just under 600 of the donors, sequences lacking an unambiguous match to a single V gene segment were excluded. In an earlier analysis of 450 to 750 of the donors, a V segment was called functional when productive rearrangements were above 56.7%, and segregating when the standard deviation between donors exceeded 5%. A statistical classification framework was developed to diagnose cytomegalovirus status using the catalog of TCR beta chain sequences. V and J gene assignment, in a later analysis, came from comparing TCR nucleotide sequences with IMGT/GENE-DB human TR gene sequences. In a later analysis, CDR3 sequences and most-parsimonious VDJ recombination scenarios were assigned using the TCRdist pipeline. In a later analysis, each TCR beta chain was defined by its CDR3 amino acid sequence together with its V-gene family, and reads without a unique V-gene family were excluded. In a later analysis, 450 to 600 highly shared, low-generation-probability nucleotide sequences were removed to address suspected cross-contamination and a sequencing artifact. In a later analysis, a clonal expansion index for each public chain was calculated from normalized within-repertoire ranks of inferred template counts. A later analysis computed generation probabilities with a VDJ recombination model fitted to out-of-frame rearrangements, and checked the results against IGoR. In a later analysis, TCR-TCR, TCR-HLA and TCR-CMV co-occurrence was scored with hypergeometric tests, and a repertoire-size bias correction was applied to TCR pairs. In a later analysis, false discovery rates were estimated by permuting HLA or CMV assignments 20 times. A later analysis grouped co-occurring TCRs with DBSCAN, adding TCRdist sequence similarity when clustering within HLA-allele-positive subsets. Repertoires with fewer than 30,000 or more than 120,000 public chains were left out of co-occurrence clustering, as were about five repertoires with anomalous nucleotide sharing. Held by TCRdb, this immuneACCESS table contains in-frame sequences only and omits some clones. Under half of the omission traces to an unresolved V gene where checked; the cause of the rest is unknown. The D gene and trimming were derived from the DNA, and the V and J assignments and clone size from that table. The sample yields 100,000 or so clones; about 81% were counted once. 1.4% to 1.5% of the sample is held by the ten biggest clonotypes.

What the study reported, not specific to this receptor: Because counts were too low, some 17 rarely observed V segments, including chromosome 9 orphons, were left out of the earlier analysis of some 640 of the donors. Linkage disequilibrium might explain the correlated functional status among segregating V segments, but an unknown experimental factor could not be ruled out. According to a later genetic analysis, donors in an Asian-associated ancestry cluster had fewer N-insertions in productive TCRs than the approximately 630-donor mean. The presence/absence analyses assumed that sequencing depth was roughly uniform across donors, and that assumption may not be true. In this cohort, only TCR beta chains were sequenced, and detectable features were limited by the absence of alpha or paired-chain data. The only immune exposure information available for the cohort was CMV serostatus. In a later analysis, the rate of TCR association differed among HLA loci, with DRB1 alleles having the most associated TCRs and HLA-C alleles having the fewest. Because HLA typing was missing for some donors at each locus, association tests included only the typed subset. Strong co-occurrence of HLA alleles, especially DR and DQ, made assigning TCR associations to individual alleles difficult. A later genetic analysis associated a missense DCLRE1C variant with V-gene and J-gene trimming of TCR beta chains, and an independent cohort replicated the association. Across donors, most TCR sequences were observed very rarely, whereas some public TCRs were present in many individuals. The sequencing pipeline was judged likely to have produced a cluster of highly shared sequence variants as a technical artifact. The study gave a list of 150 to 200 TCR beta chains associated with cytomegalovirus. According to a later analysis, most CMV-associated TCR beta chains appeared to be HLA-restricted, and the HLA associations seemed to be driven largely by CMV exposure. According to the authors, the approach could potentially be generalized to other disease states and immunological phenotypes. In a later analysis, several top co-occurrence clusters were reported to appear linked to parvovirus B19, influenza, CMV and Epstein-Barr virus. In a later analysis, HLA-associated TCR beta chains showed more clonal expansion and lower generation probabilities than non-associated chains that were equally common. Some IMGT-functional V segments, including TRBV6-2 and TRBV6-3, could not be told apart with the 87-base-pair reads, so those segments were excluded. A further reported finding was that TCR beta sequences accurately predicted the HLA-A and HLA-B alleles for most subjects in the first cohort. Broadly in line with IMGT annotations, most TCR beta V segments showed up in productive rearrangements about 87% or about 30% of the time in an earlier analysis of around 600 of the donors. In vitro tests confirmed that a few of the cytomegalovirus-associated TCR beta chains recognize cytomegalovirus antigens. At a false discovery rate of 0.05, a later analysis linked 16,951 TCR beta sequences to specific HLA alleles. Cytomegalovirus status was reported to be diagnosed by the classifier with high specificity and sensitivity in both the original and validation cohorts.

In total, approximately 700 healthy bone marrow donors made up the cohort. Cohort members were all nominally healthy when sampled, although unrecorded immune exposures were likely present. The donor was CMV seronegative and was included in the group of a few hundred seronegative cohort members. A peripheral blood sample was collected from each donor, and TCR beta sequencing was performed on peripheral blood mononuclear cells. The Qiagen DNeasy Blood Extraction Kit was used to extract genomic DNA from the blood cell samples. Per the germline V gene, MGHDK is the CDR1 and SYGVNS is the CDR2. The CDR3 starts with the cysteine, ends with the phenylalanine, and has 11 residues. Only CDR3 DNA remains: 33 bases, in frame from the first base. V is cut by 7 bases and J by 8 bases, and the space between the germline ends is 9 bases.

The V gene is TRBV25-1 and the J gene is TRBJ2-1; perhaps TRBD1 is the D gene, with 5 bases matching. The sequenced material came from PBMCs. The sequence came from a man in his forties in good health and CMV-seronegative. This receptor has the CDR3 CASIGVHEQFF. The DNA reads TGTGCCAGCATAGGGGTTCATGAGCAGTTCTTC.